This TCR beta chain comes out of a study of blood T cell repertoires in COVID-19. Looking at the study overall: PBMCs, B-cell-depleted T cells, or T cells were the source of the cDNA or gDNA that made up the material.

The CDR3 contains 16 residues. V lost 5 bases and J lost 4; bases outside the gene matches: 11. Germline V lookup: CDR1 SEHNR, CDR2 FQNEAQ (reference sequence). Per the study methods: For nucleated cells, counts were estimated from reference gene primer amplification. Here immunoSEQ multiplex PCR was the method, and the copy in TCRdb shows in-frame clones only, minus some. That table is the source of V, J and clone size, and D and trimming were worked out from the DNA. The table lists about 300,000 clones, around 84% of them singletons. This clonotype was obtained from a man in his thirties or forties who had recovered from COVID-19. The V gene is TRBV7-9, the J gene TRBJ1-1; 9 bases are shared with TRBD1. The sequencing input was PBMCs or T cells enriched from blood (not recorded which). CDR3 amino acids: CASSRKQGAGGTEAFF. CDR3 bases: TGTGCCAGCAGCAGGAAACAGGGGGCAGGGGGCACTGAAGCTTTCTTT.